The 13 T cell receptor beta chains below all came from one sample that was sequenced in a study of T cells in Graves' hyperthyroidism and ophthalmopathy. The CDR3 regions of TCR beta were amplified from RNA transcripts. In the first-round RT-PCR of the TCR CDR3, the HTBI primer set was used. TCRdb reanalysed the multiplex PCR reads using MiXCR and keeps one entry per CDR3 protein. This table holds 560,000 or so distinct CDR3 sequences, just over 45% found once. Sequencing was done on a sample of peripheral blood or thyroid tissue (not recorded which). Receptor source: a woman younger than 35 with Graves' hyperthyroidism.

The V gene is TRBV10-3, the J gene TRBJ1-6; 11 nucleotides match TRBD1. Germline CDR1 and CDR2: ENHRY and SYGVKD. The V gene end was trimmed by 10 bases and the J gene end by 10 bases; junction bases not matched to a gene: 6. The CDR3 covers 13 residues. The CDR3 coding sequence is TGTGCCACGGGGACAGGGGGAAGGTCACCCCTCCACTTT. Its translation: CATGTGGRSPLHF.

With regard to this clonotype: The junction departs from germline at one end; a sequencing error may be responsible. The chain links TRBV24-1 to TRBJ2-2, with 10 nucleotides matching TRBD1. Germline CDR1 is KGHDR and CDR2 is SFDVKD. The CDR3 has 14 amino acids. The CDR3 reads CASSGTGATGELFF. CDR3 in DNA: TGCGCCAGCAGTGGGACAGGGGCCACCGGGGAGCTGTTTTTT.

This clonotype has ten or more counts. The J gene is TRBJ2-5, the V gene TRBV14, with unresolved D. This CDR3 region has 15 residues. Germline loops: CDR1 SGHDN, CDR2 FVKESK. V was pared by 4 bases and J by 0 bases, with 12 bases between. CDR3 protein: CASSPSTVYQETQYF. DNA for the CDR3: TGTGCCAGCAGCCCTTCGACGGTGTACCAAGAGACCCAGTACTTC.

This chain connects TRBV15 to TRBJ2-6; D possibly corresponds to TRBD1 (5 bases). CDR1 is LNHNV, CDR2 YYDKDF, per germline (reference sequence). The V end lost 1 base, the J end lost 0 bases, and 10 bases lay between the germline ends. This CDR3 contains 17 residues. In DNA form, the CDR3 reads TGTGCCACCAGCAGAGTTCCAGGGCGCTCTGGGGCCAACGTCCTGACTTTC. This sequence encodes CATSRVPGRSGANVLTF.

This clonotype appeared a few times. The chain links TRBV11-2 to TRBJ1-5; D is ambiguous. Germline CDR1 and CDR2: SGHAT and FQNNGV. The CDR3 contains 12 residues. Trimming pared 3 bases from V and 5 bases from J, leaving 5 bases between. CDR3 bases: TGTGCCAGCAGCTTCGAGGATCAGCCCCAGCATTTT. It translates to CASSFEDQPQHF.

The V call is TRBV15, the J call TRBJ1-6; D is undetermined. The CDR3 spans 14 residues. Between the trimmed V and J ends, which lost 3 bases and 8 bases, there was a span of 11 bases. Germline V gene data show CDR1 as LNHNV and CDR2 as YYDKDF (reference sequence). In nucleotides, the CDR3 is TGTGCCACCAGCAGTTCCGACGGAGATTCACCCCTCCACTTT. Encoded protein: CATSSSDGDSPLHF.

The gene calls are TRBV7-9 and TRBJ1-5; D perhaps matches TRBD1 (5 bases). This CDR3 is 12 amino acids long. The germline gives CDR1 SEHNR, CDR2 FQNEAQ (reference sequence). Trimming stripped 11 bases from V and 1 base from J, with 9 bases between. CDR3 sequence (DNA): TGTGCCGGGGCAGGGAGCAATCAGCCCCAGCATTTT. This translates into CAGAGSNQPQHF.

The gene calls are TRBV2 and TRBJ1-6; D remains unclear. Trimming left V 4 bases short and J 10 bases short, with 11 bases between. The CDR3 sequence is 13 residues long. The germline V gene has CDR1 SNHLY and CDR2 FYNNEI. CDR3 region: CASSGVGGSPLHF. In DNA form, the CDR3 reads TGTGCCAGCAGTGGGGTCGGAGGATCACCCCTCCACTTT.

This chain links TRBV7-9 with TRBJ2-5, with TRBD2 as a possible D gene (7 bases). Germline CDR1 SEHNR, CDR2 FQNEAQ (reference sequence). The CDR3 totals 17 residues. The germline V and J ends were trimmed by 5 bases and 1 base, with 20 bases remaining between them. CDR3 in amino acids: CASSVLIGLGGQETQYF. CDR3 bases: TGTGCCAGCAGCGTACTGATCGGACTAGGGGGCCAAGAGACCCAGTACTTC.

This rearrangement joins TRBV29-1 to TRBJ1-5, with D hard to call. Germline V gives CDR1 SQVTM, CDR2 ANQGSEA. This CDR3 is built from 13 residues. The ends were cut back, 4 bases at V and 7 bases at J, with 14 bases in the middle. CDR3 DNA: TGCAGCGTTGGGGAACTGGCCGGGCAGCCCCAGCATTTT. Encoded protein: CSVGELAGQPQHF.

This clonotype was found a few times. At one end, the junction sequence differs from germline, possibly due to a read error. This rearrangement joins TRBV10-3 to TRBJ1-3; TRBD1 matches 9 bases. Germline CDR1 reads ENHRY; CDR2 reads SYGVKD. This CDR3 spans 16 amino acids. The CDR3 protein is CASSYLGQGDGNTIYF. CDR3 in DNA: TGTGCCAGCAGTTACTTGGGACAGGGCGATGGAAACACCATATATTTT.

The chain links TRBV19 to TRBJ2-2; TRBD2 might be the D (7 bases). The V end was cut by 4 bases, the J end by 7 bases, with 10 bases between. Germline V gene lookup returns CDR1 LNHDA and CDR2 SQIVND (reference sequence). The CDR3 sequence is 13 residues long. This CDR3 reads CASSRGGVGELFF. DNA for the CDR3: TGTGCCAGTAGTAGGGGGGGCGTCGGGGAGCTGTTTTTT. The full variable domain, in which reference TRBV19 and TRBJ2-2 provide the parts outside the CDR3, is DGGITQSPKYLFRKEGQNVTLSCEQNLNHDAMYWYRQDPGQGLRLIYYSQIVNDFQKGDIAEGYSVSREKKESFPLTVTSAQKNPTAFYLCASSRGGVGELFFGEGSRLTVL.

The chain carries TRBV9 and TRBJ1-6; possibly TRBD1 for D (5 bases). Germline V gene data show CDR1 as SGDLS and CDR2 as YYNGEE. This CDR3 has 17 residues. V lost 0 bases and J lost 7, with 17 bases in between. Here the CDR3 reads CASSVDPGPYGNSPLHF. In DNA, the CDR3 is TGTGCCAGCAGCGTAGACCCGGGACCCTACGGGAATTCACCCCTCCACTTT.